Listed below are T cell receptor beta chains from one sample, sequenced in a study of blood T cell repertoires in COVID-19. The assay was immunoSEQ multiplex PCR, and TCRdb's table has in-frame clones only and misses some. The sample contains some 150,000 clones, about 88% of which appear only once. Sequences were obtained from PBMCs or T cells enriched from blood (not recorded which). All receptors come from a human donor with acute COVID-19. The donor label of this sample is uncertain. Both conserved end residues are part of each CDR3. Fields, in order: V gene, D gene, J gene, clone size, CDR3 protein, CDR3 DNA. D genes are given only for firm matches. The size field is filled for only some rows; it gives once, few, many or a size class.

>TRBV5-1|TRBD2|TRBJ2-1|-
CASSPAGLGIDEQFF
TGCGCCAGCAGCCCTGCGGGACTAGGGATCGATGAGCAGTTCTTC
>TRBV6-5|-|TRBJ2-7|-
CASIGQRGIWDEQYF
TGTGCCAGCATTGGACAACGCGGGATTTGGGACGAGCAGTACTTC
>TRBV3-1/TRBV3-2|-|TRBJ1-2|few
CASSLRPEGYGYTF
TGTGCCAGCAGCTTGCGCCCCGAGGGCTATGGCTACACCTTC
>TRBV19|-|TRBJ1-3|few
CASSGIRQANTIYF
TGTGCCAGTAGTGGTATCCGACAGGCTAACACCATATATTTT
>TRBV4-1|TRBD2|TRBJ2-1|once
CASSPWSGDYNEQFF
TGCGCCAGCAGCCCCTGGAGCGGGGACTACAATGAGCAGTTCTTC
>TRBV2|-|TRBJ2-1|-
CASSGGRERFF
TGTGCCAGCAGTGGGGGCAGAGAGAGGTTCTTC
>TRBV24-1|-|TRBJ2-1|-
CATSGVARGSYNEQFF
TGTGCCACCAGTGGTGTAGCGAGGGGGTCCTACAATGAGCAGTTCTTC
>TRBV7-2|-|TRBJ2-3|-
CASSLISGGVGSDTQYF
TGTGCCAGCAGCTTAATATCCGGCGGGGTTGGGTCAGATACGCAGTATTTT
>TRBV12-3/TRBV12-4|-|TRBJ1-5|few
CASNLQGAQPQHF
TGTGCCAGCAACCTCCAGGGTGCTCAGCCCCAGCATTTT
>TRBV7-6|-|TRBJ2-2|-
CASSLGAGQNTGELFF
TGTGCCAGCAGCTTAGGGGCAGGGCAAAACACCGGGGAGCTGTTTTTT
>TRBV27|-|TRBJ1-2|few
CATFGQLSAKNYGYTF
TGTGCCACCTTTGGACAGCTTAGCGCCAAAAACTATGGCTACACCTTC
>TRBV30|-|TRBJ1-5|-
CAWSTGISNQPQHF
TGTGCCTGGAGCACAGGGATAAGCAATCAGCCCCAGCATTTT
>TRBV10-3|TRBD2|TRBJ2-7|-
CAISAGTSGGYRNEQYF
TGTGCCATCAGTGCTGGGACTAGCGGGGGATACCGCAACGAGCAGTACTTC
>TRBV6-6|TRBD1|TRBJ1-1|-
CASSAQQGAVAEAFF
TGTGCCAGCAGCGCCCAACAGGGGGCGGTAGCTGAAGCTTTCTTT